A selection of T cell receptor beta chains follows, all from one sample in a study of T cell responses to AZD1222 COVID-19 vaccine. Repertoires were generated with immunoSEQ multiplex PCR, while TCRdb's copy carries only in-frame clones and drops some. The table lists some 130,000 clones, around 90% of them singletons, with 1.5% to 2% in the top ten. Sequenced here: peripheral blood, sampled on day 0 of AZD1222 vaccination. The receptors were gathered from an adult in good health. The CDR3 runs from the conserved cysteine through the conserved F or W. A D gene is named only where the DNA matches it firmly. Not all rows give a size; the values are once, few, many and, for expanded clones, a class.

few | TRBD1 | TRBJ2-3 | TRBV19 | CASSTQTGFTDTQYF | TGTGCCAGTAGTACCCAGACAGGGTTCACAGATACGCAGTATTTT
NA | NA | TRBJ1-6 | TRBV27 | CASRDWDTNNSPLHF | TGTGCCAGCAGAGACTGGGACACAAATAATTCACCCCTCCACTTT
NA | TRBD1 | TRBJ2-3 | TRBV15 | CATSRAGGTGGQYF | TGTGCCACCAGCAGAGCAGGGGGGACAGGGGGGCAGTATTTT
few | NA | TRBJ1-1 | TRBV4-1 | CASSQPGVTEAFF | TGCGCCAGCAGCCAACCAGGGGTCACTGAAGCTTTCTTT
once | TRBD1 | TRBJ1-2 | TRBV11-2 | CASSLFGTGLANYGYTF | TGTGCCAGCAGCTTGTTTGGGACAGGATTAGCGAACTATGGCTACACCTTC
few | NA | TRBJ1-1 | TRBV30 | CAWSVGLRDTEAFF | TGTGCCTGGAGTGTTGGGCTGAGAGACACTGAAGCTTTCTTT
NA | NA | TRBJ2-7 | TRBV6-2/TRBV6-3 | CASSIDSYEQYF | TGTGCCAGCAGTATCGACAGCTACGAGCAGTACTTC
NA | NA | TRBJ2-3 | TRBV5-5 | CASSLGQLLDTQYF | TGTGCCAGCAGCCTAGGACAGCTCCTGGATACGCAGTATTTT
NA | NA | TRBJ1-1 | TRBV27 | CASSSTGLWTNTEAFF | TGTGCCAGCAGTTCTACAGGATTGTGGACGAACACTGAAGCTTTCTTT
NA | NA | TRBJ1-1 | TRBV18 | CASSPTRNSNTEAFF | TGTGCCAGCTCACCGACCAGGAACTCGAACACTGAAGCTTTCTTT
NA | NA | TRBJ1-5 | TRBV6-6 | CASSYLEGQPQHF | TGTGCCAGCAGTTATCTAGAGGGACAGCCCCAGCATTTT
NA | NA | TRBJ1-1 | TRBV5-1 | CASSDGTMNTEAFF | TGCGCCAGCAGCGACGGAACCATGAACACTGAAGCTTTCTTT
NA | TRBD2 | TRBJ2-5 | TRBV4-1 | CASSQDAGAQETQYF | TGCGCCAGCAGCCAAGATGCGGGAGCCCAAGAGACCCAGTACTTC
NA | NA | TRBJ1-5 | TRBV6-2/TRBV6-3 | CASSYGSGNQPQHF | TGTGCCAGCAGTTACGGGTCGGGAAATCAGCCCCAGCATTTT
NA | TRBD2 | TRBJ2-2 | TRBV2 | CASGDLLAGASNTGELFF | TGTGCCAGCGGGGATTTACTAGCGGGGGCTTCGAACACCGGGGAGCTGTTTTTT
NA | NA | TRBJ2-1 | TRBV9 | CASSVDEGYNEQFF | TGTGCCAGCAGCGTAGATGAAGGCTACAATGAGCAGTTCTTC
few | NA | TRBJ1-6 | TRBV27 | CASSFLQGLNSPLHF | TGTGCCAGCAGTTTCTTACAGGGTTTGAATTCACCCCTCCACTTT
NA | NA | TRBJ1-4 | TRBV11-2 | CASSLGATNEKLFF | TGTGCCAGCTCCCTAGGGGCCACCAATGAAAAACTGTTTTTT
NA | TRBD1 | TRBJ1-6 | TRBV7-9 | CASSPPGTGVGGSPLHF | TGTGCCAGCAGCCCCCCCGGGACAGGGGTTGGTGGTTCACCCCTCCACTTT
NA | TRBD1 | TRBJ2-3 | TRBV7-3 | CASSSRTGFSTDTQYF | TGTGCCAGCAGCTCACGGACAGGGTTTAGCACAGATACGCAGTATTTT
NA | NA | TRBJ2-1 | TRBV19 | CASSKRVAYNEQFF | TGTGCCAGTAGTAAGAGGGTGGCCTACAATGAGCAGTTCTTC
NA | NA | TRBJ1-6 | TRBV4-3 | CASSQVGTGNSPLHF | TGCGCCAGCAGCCAAGTAGGCACAGGAAATTCACCCCTCCACTTT
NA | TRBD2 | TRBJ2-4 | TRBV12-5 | CASGSGLLAPGNIQYF | TGTGCTAGTGGTTCAGGATTACTAGCGCCAGGGAACATTCAGTACTTC
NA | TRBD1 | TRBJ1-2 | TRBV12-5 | CASGITGQGAKGYTF | TGTGCTAGTGGCATAACGGGACAGGGGGCGAAGGGCTACACCTTC
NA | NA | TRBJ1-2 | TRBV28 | CASSWTSSYGYTF | TGTGCCAGCAGTTGGACGAGTTCCTATGGCTACACCTTC
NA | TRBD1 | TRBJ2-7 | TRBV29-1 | CSVVVATGGSSYEQYF | TGCAGCGTAGTCGTGGCGACAGGGGGCAGCTCCTACGAGCAGTACTTC
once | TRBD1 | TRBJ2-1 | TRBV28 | CASSFAGGSYNEQFF | TGTGCCAGCAGTTTTGCAGGGGGCTCCTACAATGAGCAGTTCTTC
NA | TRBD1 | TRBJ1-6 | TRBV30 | CAWSGGQGGSPLHF | TGTGCCTGGAGTGGAGGACAGGGGGGTTCACCCCTCCACTTT
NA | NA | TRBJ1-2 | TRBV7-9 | CASSPRWGMDYGYTF | TGTGCCAGCAGCCCCAGGTGGGGGATGGACTATGGCTACACCTTC
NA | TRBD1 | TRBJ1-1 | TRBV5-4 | CASSPRGRGLSNTEAFF | TGTGCCAGCAGCCCCCGGGGCAGGGGGCTTTCGAACACTGAAGCTTTCTTT
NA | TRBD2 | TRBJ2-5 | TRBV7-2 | CASSLISGSGDPWETQYF | TGTGCCAGCAGCTTAATATCAGGTAGCGGGGACCCGTGGGAGACCCAGTACTTC
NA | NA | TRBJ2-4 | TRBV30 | CAWSVQGPNIQYF | TGTGCCTGGAGTGTACAGGGACCGAACATTCAGTACTTC
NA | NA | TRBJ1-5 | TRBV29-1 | CSVESGGRGPQHF | TGCAGCGTTGAAAGCGGGGGCCGGGGGCCCCAGCATTTT
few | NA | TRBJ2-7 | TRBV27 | CASRDLYEQYF | TGTGCCAGCAGGGACCTATACGAGCAGTACTTC
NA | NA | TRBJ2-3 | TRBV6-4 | CASSEEGGTDTQYF | TGTGCCAGCAGTGAAGAAGGTGGCACAGATACGCAGTATTTT
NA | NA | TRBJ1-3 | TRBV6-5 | CASSSSRGYTIYF | TGTGCCAGCAGTTCATCCCGGGGTTACACCATATATTTT
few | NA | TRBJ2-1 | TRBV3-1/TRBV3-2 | CASSQDGTEQFF | TGTGCCAGCAGCCAGGACGGGACTGAGCAGTTCTTC
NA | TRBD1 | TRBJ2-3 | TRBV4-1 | CASSRRQGGTDTQYF | TGCGCCAGCAGCCGCCGACAGGGGGGTACAGATACGCAGTATTTT
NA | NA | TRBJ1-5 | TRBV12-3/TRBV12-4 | CASRGNQPQHF | TGTGCCAGCAGAGGGAATCAGCCCCAGCATTTT
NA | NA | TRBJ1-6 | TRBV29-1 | CSVEDVPGGPLHF | TGCAGCGTTGAAGATGTTCCCGGGGGTCCCCTCCACTTT
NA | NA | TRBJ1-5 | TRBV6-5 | CASSFSANQPQHF | TGTGCCAGCAGTTTCTCCGCTAATCAGCCCCAGCATTTT
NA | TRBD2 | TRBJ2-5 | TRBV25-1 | CASSEMAGEEKTQYF | TGTGCCAGCAGTGAAATGGCGGGAGAGGAGAAGACCCAGTACTTC
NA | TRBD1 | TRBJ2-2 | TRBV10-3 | CAITPTGSGELFF | TGTGCCATCACCCCGACAGGGTCCGGGGAGCTGTTTTTT
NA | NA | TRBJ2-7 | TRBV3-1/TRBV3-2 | CASGRLLGEQYF | TGTGCCAGCGGAAGGTTACTAGGCGAGCAGTACTTC
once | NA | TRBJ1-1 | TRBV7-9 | CASSYSGRIGQTEAFF | TGTGCCAGCAGCTACTCCGGACGAATAGGTCAAACTGAAGCTTTCTTT
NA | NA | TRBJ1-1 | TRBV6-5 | CASRTSQEGDAFF | TGTGCCAGCCGGACCAGCCAGGAGGGGGATGCTTTCTTT
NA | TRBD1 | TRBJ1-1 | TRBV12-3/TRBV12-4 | CASRTGETEAFF | TGTGCCAGCCGGACAGGGGAGACTGAAGCTTTCTTT
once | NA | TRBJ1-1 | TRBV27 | CASSPGQINTEAFF | TGTGCCAGCAGTCCGGGACAAATAAACACTGAAGCTTTCTTT
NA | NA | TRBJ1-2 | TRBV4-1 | CASSQGSRVEGYTF | TGCGCCAGCAGCCAAGGGTCCAGGGTTGAAGGCTACACCTTC
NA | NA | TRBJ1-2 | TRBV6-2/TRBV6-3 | CASSYGQPQGYGYTF | TGTGCCAGCAGTTATGGACAGCCGCAGGGCTATGGCTACACCTTC